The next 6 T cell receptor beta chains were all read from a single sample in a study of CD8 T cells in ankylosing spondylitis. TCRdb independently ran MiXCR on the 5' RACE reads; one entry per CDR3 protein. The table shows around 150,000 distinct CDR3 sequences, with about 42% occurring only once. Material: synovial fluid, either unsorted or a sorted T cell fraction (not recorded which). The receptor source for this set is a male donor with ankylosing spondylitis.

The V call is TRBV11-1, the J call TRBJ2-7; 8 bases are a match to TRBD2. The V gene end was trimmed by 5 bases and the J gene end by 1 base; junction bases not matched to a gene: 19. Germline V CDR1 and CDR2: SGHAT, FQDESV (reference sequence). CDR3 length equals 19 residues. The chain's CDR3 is CASSPRTSLIPRGSYEQYF. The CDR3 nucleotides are TGTGCCAGCAGCCCCCGGACTAGCCTTATCCCTCGGGGGTCCTACGAGCAGTACTTC.

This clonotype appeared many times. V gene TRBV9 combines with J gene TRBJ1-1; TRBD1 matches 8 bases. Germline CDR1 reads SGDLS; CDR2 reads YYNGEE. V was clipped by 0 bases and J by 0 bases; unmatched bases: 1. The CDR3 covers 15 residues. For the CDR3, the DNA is TGTGCCAGCAGCGTAGGGACAGGGCTGAACACTGAAGCTTTCTTT. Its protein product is CASSVGTGLNTEAFF.

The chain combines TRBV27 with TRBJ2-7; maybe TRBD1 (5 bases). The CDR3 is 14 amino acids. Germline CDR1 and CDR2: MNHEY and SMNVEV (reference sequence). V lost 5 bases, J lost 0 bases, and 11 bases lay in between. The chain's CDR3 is CASSLHRSSYEQYF. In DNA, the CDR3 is TGTGCCAGCAGTCTGCACAGGAGCTCCTACGAGCAGTACTTC.

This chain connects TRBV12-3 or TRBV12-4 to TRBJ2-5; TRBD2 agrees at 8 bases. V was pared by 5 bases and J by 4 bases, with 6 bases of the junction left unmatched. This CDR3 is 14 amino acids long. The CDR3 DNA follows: TGTGCCAGCAGTCCTAGCGGACTAGCAGAGACCCAGTACTTC. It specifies CASSPSGLAETQYF.

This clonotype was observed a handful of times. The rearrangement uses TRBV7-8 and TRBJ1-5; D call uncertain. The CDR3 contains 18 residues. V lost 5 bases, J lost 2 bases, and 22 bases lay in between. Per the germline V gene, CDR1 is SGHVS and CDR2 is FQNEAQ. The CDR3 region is CASSPEGVGLLGNQPQHF. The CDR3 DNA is TGTGCCAGCAGCCCAGAGGGTGTAGGGCTTTTGGGCAATCAGCCCCAGCATTTT.

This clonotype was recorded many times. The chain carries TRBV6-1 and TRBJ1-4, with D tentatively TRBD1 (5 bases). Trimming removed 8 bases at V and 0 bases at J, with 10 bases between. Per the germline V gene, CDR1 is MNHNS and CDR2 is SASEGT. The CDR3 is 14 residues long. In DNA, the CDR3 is TGTGCCAGCGGGGACGGTCCAACTAATGAAAAACTGTTTTTT. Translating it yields CASGDGPTNEKLFF.